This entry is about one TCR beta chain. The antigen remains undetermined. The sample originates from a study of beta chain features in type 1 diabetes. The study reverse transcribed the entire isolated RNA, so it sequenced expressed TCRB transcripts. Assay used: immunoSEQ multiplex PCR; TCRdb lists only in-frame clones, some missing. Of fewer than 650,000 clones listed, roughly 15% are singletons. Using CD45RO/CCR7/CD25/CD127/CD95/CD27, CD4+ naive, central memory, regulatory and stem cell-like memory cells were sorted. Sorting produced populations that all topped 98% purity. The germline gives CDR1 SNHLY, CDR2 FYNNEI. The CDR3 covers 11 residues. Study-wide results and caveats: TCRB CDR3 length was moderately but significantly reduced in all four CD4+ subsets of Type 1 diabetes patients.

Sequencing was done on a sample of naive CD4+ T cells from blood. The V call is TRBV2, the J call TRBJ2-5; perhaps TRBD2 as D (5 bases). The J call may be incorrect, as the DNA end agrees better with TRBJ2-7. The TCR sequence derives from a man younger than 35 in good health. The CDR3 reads CASREGYEQYF. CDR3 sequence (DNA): TGTGCCAGCAGAGAGGGCTACGAGCAGTACTTC.